Presented here are 12 T cell receptor beta chains from one specimen sequenced in a study of circulating and synovial CD4+ cells in juvenile arthritis. The method was immunoSEQ multiplex PCR; TCRdb's version includes in-frame clones alone and lacks a portion of them. The sample consists of about 34,000 clones, around 95% of them appearing once. Sequenced input: CD4+ T cells from blood. The receptors stem from a human donor with juvenile idiopathic arthritis.

CDR3 loop: CASSSGTQYNEQFF. The CDR3 bases are TGTGCCAGCAGCTCAGGGACTCAATACAATGAGCAGTTCTTC. The chain joins TRBV11-2 to TRBJ2-1, with D maybe TRBD2 (6 bases). V gave up 4 bases and J gave up 4 bases, with 11 bases separating them. The germline V gene encodes CDR1 SGHAT and CDR2 FQNNGV. This CDR3 region has 14 residues.

The J gene is TRBJ2-1, the V gene TRBV7-2, with 8 bases identical to TRBD2. V was clipped by 6 bases and J by 5 bases; unmatched bases: 15. This CDR3 region has 17 residues. Germline V gene sequence: CDR1 SGHTA, CDR2 FQGNSA. The CDR3 protein is CASRPEVGTSYDNEQFF. The CDR3 bases are TGTGCCAGCAGGCCTGAAGTCGGGACTAGTTACGACAATGAGCAGTTCTTC.

V is TRBV2 and J is TRBJ1-4; 8 bases fit TRBD1. This CDR3 spans 14 amino acids. Per germline, CDR1 SNHLY and CDR2 FYNNEI. V was clipped by 8 bases and J by 5 bases; unmatched bases: 7. The CDR3 nucleotides are TGTGCCAGCGGCGGGCAGGGGGCAAATGAAAAACTGTTTTTT. Encoded protein: CASGGQGANEKLFF.

The J gene is TRBJ2-1, the V gene TRBV15; 7 bases are shared with TRBD1. Germline-derived CDR1 and CDR2 are LNHNV and YYDKDF (reference sequence). The CDR3 runs 17 residues. Trimming cost V 0 bases and J 4 bases; bases outside gene matches: 9. CDR3 sequence (DNA): TGTGCCACCAGCAGAGATCGCGACAGGGTTTTGTACAATGAGCAGTTCTTC. Encoded protein: CATSRDRDRVLYNEQFF. The full variable domain, completed using reference TRBV15 and TRBJ2-1, is DAMVIQNPRYQVTQFGKPVTLSCSQTLNHNVMYWYQQKSSQAPKLLFHYYDKDFNNEADTPDNFQSRRPNTSFCFLDIRSPGLGDTAMYLCATSRDRDRVLYNEQFFGPGTRLTVL.

The gene calls are TRBV28 and TRBJ1-4; maybe TRBD1 (6 bases). The CDR3 is made up of 15 amino acids. Trimming removed 6 bases at V and 8 bases at J, with 19 bases between. Per the germline V gene, CDR1 is MDHEN and CDR2 is SYDVKM. The CDR3 loop is CASSGTGGLWEKLFF. CDR3 nucleotide sequence: TGTGCCAGCAGCGGAACCGGGGGGCTCTGGGAAAAACTGTTTTTT. Looking up the rest from reference TRBV28 and TRBJ1-4 gives the full variable domain: DVKVTQSSRYLVKRTGEKVFLECVQDMDHENMFWYRQDPGLGLRLIYFSYDVKMKEKGDIPEGYSVSREKKERFSLILESASTNQTSMYLCASSGTGGLWEKLFFGSGTQLSVL.

The V gene is TRBV18, the J gene TRBJ1-1; D not certain. Germline assignment: CDR1 KGHSH and CDR2 LQKENI. This CDR3 contains 14 residues. The ends were cut back, 5 bases at V and 5 bases at J, with 15 bases in the middle. CDR3 protein: CASSGVSGGTEAFF. The CDR3 nucleotides are TGTGCCAGCTCAGGAGTTTCGGGAGGGACTGAAGCTTTCTTT. The full variable domain, its missing parts supplied by reference TRBV18 and TRBJ1-1, is NAGVMQNPRHLVRRRGQEARLRCSPMKGHSHVYWYRQLPEEGLKFMVYLQKENIIDESGMPKERFSAEFPKEGPSILRIQQVVRGDSAAYFCASSGVSGGTEAFFGQGTRLTVV.

The V gene is TRBV25-1, the J gene TRBJ1-4, with D possibly being TRBD1 (5 bases). The CDR3 length is 15 residues. The germline gives CDR1 MGHDK, CDR2 SYGVNS. Trimming removed 2 bases from V and 6 bases from J, with 13 bases in between. This CDR3 is CASSELDRGDEKLFF. CDR3 DNA: TGTGCCAGCAGTGAACTGGACCGGGGGGATGAAAAACTGTTTTTT.

V usage is TRBV13 and J usage is TRBJ2-7, with TRBD2 matching over 7 bases. Germline values: CDR1 PRHDT, CDR2 FYEKMQ (reference sequence). V shed 0 bases, J shed 6 bases, and the junction held 8 bases outside the gene matches. The CDR3 has 15 residues. The CDR3 loop is CASSLGGGRALEQYF. CDR3 coding DNA: TGTGCCAGCAGCTTAGGAGGTGGGAGGGCTCTCGAGCAGTACTTC.

J is TRBJ1-2 and V is TRBV5-1; D is perhaps TRBD1 (6 bases). The CDR3 spans 16 residues. Trimming left V 7 bases short and J 4 bases short, with 23 bases between. Germline V gives CDR1 SGHRS, CDR2 YFSETQ. The chain's CDR3 is CASAPDSGGYSYGYTF. The DNA of the CDR3 is TGCGCCAGCGCACCCGATTCTGGGGGCTATAGCTATGGCTACACCTTC. The entire variable domain, with the rest obtained from reference TRBV5-1 and TRBJ1-2, is as follows: KAGVTQTPRYLIKTRGQQVTLSCSPISGHRSVSWYQQTPGQGLQFLFEYFSETQRNKGNFPGRFSGRQFSNSRSEMNVSTLELGDSALYLCASAPDSGGYSYGYTFGSGTRLTVV.

This clone was detected once. The chain links TRBV30 to TRBJ2-6; D ambiguous. Germline CDR1 GTSNPN, CDR2 SVGIG (reference sequence). V lost 1 base and J 0 bases, leaving 4 bases between the germline ends. CDR3 length equals 14 residues. CDR3 in DNA: TGTGCCTGGAGTGGAGACTCTGGGGCCAACGTCCTGACTTTC. Its translation is CAWSGDSGANVLTF.

V usage is TRBV15 and J usage is TRBJ2-5; D might be TRBD1 (6 bases). Germline CDR1 LNHNV, CDR2 YYDKDF (reference sequence). The V end lost 2 bases, the J end lost 5 bases, and 18 bases lay between the germline ends. The CDR3 contains 16 residues. CDR3 nucleotides: TGTGCCACCAGCAGAACCCTTTTGGGGGCGCGGGAGACCCAGTACTTC. Its translation is CATSRTLLGARETQYF.

The rearrangement uses TRBV10-3 and TRBJ2-1; a weak D match, TRBD1 (6 bases). There are 14 residues in the CDR3. Trimming shortened V by 10 bases and J by 0 bases, and 13 bases separated the two germline ends. Per the germline V gene, CDR1 is ENHRY and CDR2 is SYGVKD. In DNA, the CDR3 is TGTGCCAGCATACAGGGTAGCTCCTACAATGAGCAGTTCTTC. Translating it yields CASIQGSSYNEQFF.